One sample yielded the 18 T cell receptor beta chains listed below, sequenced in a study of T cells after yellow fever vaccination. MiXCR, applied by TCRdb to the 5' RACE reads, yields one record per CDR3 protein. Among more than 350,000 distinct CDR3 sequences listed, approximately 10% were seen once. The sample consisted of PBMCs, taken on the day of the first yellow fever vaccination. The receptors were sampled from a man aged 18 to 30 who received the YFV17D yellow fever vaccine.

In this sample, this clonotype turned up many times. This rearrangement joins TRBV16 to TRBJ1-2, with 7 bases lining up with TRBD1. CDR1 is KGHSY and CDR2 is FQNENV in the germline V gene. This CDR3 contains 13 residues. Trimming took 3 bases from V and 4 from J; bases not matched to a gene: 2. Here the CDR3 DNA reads TGTGCCAGCAGCCATGGGACAGTCTATGGCTACACCTTC. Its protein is CASSHGTVYGYTF.

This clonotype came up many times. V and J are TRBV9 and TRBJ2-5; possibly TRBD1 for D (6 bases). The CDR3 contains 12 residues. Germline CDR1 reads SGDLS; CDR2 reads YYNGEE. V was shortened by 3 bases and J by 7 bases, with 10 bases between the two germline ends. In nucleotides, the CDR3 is TGTGCCAGCAGCGCCTTACAGGGGACCCAGTACTTC. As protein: CASSALQGTQYF.

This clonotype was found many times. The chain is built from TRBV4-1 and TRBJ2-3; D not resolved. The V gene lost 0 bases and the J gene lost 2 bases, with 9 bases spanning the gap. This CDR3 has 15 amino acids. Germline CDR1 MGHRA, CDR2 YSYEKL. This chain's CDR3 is CASSQDGTATDTQYF. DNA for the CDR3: TGCGCCAGCAGCCAAGATGGCACCGCCACAGATACGCAGTATTTT.

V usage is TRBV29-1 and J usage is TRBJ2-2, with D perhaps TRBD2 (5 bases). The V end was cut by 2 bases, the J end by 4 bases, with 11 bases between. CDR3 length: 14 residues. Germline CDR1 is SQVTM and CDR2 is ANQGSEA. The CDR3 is CSVESGLGTGELFF. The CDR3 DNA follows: TGCAGCGTTGAATCGGGGTTGGGCACCGGGGAGCTGTTTTTT.

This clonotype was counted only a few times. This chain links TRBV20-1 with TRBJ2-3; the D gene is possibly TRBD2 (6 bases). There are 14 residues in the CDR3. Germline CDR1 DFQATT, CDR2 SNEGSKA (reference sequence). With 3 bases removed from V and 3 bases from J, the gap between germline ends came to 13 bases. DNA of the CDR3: TGCAGTGCTAGGACGGGGCTAGCGACAGATACGCAGTATTTT. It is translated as CSARTGLATDTQYF.

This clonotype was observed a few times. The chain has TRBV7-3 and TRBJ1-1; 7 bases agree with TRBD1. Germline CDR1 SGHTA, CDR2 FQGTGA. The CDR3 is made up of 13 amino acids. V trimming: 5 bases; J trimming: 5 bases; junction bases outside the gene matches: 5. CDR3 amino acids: CASSIQGGTEAFF. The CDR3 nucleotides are TGTGCCAGCAGCATCCAGGGGGGGACTGAAGCTTTCTTT. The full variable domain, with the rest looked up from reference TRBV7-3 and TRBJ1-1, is GAGVSQTPSNKVTEKGKYVELRCDPISGHTALYWYRQSLGQGPEFLIYFQGTGAADDSGLPNDRFFAVRPEGSVSTLKIQRTERGDSAVYLCASSIQGGTEAFFGQGTRLTVV.

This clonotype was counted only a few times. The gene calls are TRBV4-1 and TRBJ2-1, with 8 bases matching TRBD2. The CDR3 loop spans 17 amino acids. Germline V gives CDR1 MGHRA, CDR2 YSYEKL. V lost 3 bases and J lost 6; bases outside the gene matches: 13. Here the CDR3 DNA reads TGCGCCAGCAGCCAGACTGCGCGGGGGGCAGCCTTCAATGAGCAGTTCTTC. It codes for CASSQTARGAAFNEQFF.

CDR3 sequence reads: CASSVPLGGISYNEQFF. The CDR3, as DNA: TGTGCCAGCAGCGTGCCCCTCGGGGGGATTTCCTACAATGAGCAGTTCTTC. This rearrangement joins TRBV7-2 to TRBJ2-1, with 7 bases that match TRBD2. This CDR3 has 17 amino acids. In germline, CDR1 is SGHTA, CDR2 FQGNSA. Losses at the gene ends were 5 bases for V and 1 base for J; bases not matched to a gene: 11.

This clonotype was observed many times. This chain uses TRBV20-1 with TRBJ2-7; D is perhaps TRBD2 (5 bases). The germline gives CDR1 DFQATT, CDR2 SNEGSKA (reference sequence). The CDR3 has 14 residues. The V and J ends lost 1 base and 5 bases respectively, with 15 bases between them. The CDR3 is CSARVPGIANEQYF. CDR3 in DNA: TGCAGTGCTAGAGTCCCGGGGATAGCTAACGAGCAGTACTTC.

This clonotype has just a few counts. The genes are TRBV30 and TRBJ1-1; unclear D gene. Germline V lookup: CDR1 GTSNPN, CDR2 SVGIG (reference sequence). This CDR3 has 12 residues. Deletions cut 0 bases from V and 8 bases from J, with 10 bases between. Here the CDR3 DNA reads TGTGCCTGGAGTGTATGGCGGGCCGAAGCTTTCTTT. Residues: CAWSVWRAEAFF.

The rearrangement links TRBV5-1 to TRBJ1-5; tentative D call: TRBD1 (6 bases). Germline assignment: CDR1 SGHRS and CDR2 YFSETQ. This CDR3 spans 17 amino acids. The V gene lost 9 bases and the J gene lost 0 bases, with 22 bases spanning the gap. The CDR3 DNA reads TGCGCCACCCACCACCCTGCGGACAGTTATAGCAATCAGCCCCAGCATTTT. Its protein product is CATHHPADSYSNQPQHF.

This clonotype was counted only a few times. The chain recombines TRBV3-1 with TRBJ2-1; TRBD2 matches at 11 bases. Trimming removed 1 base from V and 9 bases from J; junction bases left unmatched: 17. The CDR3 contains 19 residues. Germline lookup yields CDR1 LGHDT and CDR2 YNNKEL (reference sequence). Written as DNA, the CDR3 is TGTGCCAGCAGCCAAGGGCTAGCGGGGGGAAGGGGGGTTATGGGTGAGCAGTTCTTC. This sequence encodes CASSQGLAGGRGVMGEQFF.

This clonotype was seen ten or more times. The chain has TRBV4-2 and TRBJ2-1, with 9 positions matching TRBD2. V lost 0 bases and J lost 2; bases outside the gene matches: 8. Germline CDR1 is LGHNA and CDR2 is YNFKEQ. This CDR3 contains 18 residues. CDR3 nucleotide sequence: TGTGCCAGCAGCCAAGAAGGGGGAGCGGGGGGCACCTACAATGAGCAGTTCTTC. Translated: CASSQEGGAGGTYNEQFF.

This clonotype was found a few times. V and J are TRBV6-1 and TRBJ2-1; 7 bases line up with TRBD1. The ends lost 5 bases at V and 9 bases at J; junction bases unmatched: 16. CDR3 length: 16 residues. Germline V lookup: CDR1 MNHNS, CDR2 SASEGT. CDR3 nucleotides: TGTGCCAGCAGTCGAGACAGGGTAATCTCTTCGGGTGAGCAGTTCTTC. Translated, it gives CASSRDRVISSGEQFF.

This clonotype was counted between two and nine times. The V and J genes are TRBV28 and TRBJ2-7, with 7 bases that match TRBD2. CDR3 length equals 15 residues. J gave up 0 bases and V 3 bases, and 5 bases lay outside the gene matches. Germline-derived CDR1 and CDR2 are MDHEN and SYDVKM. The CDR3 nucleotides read TGTGCCAGCAGTTTCCCCAGGACTAGCTCCTACGAGCAGTACGTC. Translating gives CASSFPRTSSYEQYV.

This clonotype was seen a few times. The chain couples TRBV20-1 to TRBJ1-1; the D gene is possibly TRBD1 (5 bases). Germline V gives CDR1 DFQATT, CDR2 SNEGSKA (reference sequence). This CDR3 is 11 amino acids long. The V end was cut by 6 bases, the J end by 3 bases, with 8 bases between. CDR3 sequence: CSAWGDTEAFF. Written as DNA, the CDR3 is TGCAGTGCGTGGGGGGACACTGAAGCTTTCTTT.

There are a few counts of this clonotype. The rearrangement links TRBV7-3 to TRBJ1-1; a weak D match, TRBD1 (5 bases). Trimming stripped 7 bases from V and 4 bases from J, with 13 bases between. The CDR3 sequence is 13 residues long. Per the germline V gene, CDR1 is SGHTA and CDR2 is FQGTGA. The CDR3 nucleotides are TGTGCCAGCAAGGCAGGGAGGTTCACTGAAGCTTTCTTT. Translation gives CASKAGRFTEAFF. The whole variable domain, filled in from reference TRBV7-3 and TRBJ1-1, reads GAGVSQTPSNKVTEKGKYVELRCDPISGHTALYWYRQSLGQGPEFLIYFQGTGAADDSGLPNDRFFAVRPEGSVSTLKIQRTERGDSAVYLCASKAGRFTEAFFGQGTRLTVV.

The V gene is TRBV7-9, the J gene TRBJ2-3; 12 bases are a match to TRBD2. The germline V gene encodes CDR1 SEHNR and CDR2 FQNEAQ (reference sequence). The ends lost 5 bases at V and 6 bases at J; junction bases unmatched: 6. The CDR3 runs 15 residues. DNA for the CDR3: TGTGCCAGCAGCCCCGCTAGCGGGGGGGCCGATACGCAGTATTTT. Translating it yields CASSPASGGADTQYF.